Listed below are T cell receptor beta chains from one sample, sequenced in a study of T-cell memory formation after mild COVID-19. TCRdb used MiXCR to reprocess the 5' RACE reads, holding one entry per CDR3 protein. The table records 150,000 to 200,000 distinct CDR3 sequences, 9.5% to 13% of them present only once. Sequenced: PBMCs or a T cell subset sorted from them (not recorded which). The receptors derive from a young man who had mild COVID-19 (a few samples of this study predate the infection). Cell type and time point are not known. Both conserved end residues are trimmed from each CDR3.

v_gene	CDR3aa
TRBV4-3	ASSNSRETQY
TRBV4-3	ASSQDRWGTQY
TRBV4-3	ASSQEGRGPYEQY
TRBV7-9	ASSLASTSRTEAF
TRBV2	ASRDREVGELF
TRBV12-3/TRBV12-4	ASSPGQGHTEAF
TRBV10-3	AIRDRVSEQF
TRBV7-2	ASSLVWVGTGQFNEQF
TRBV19	ASSINKNYGYT
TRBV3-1	ASRLRGEETQY
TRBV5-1	ASSVDVSSYEQY
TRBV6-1	ASSADRGLLREQF
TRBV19	ASSIPDRNTEAF
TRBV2	ASHQHPSGTEAF
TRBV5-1	ASSKAVNEKLF
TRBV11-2	ASRGRGNTDTQY
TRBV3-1	ASSQDPQAWGEQY
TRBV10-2	ASGSSYRTDTQY
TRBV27	ASSPLGSRTDTQY
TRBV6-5	ASSPGPGGYGYT
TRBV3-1	ASSPAAMNTEAF
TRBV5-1	ASRKAGTNTGELF
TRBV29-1	SVNPAGGFRETQY
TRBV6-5	ASSFGTSGGLISNTGELF
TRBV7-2	ASSSGYARETQY
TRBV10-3	AISGAQGRST
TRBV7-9	ASSLEGTRTKRQF
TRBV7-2	ASSLLGHGSYGYT
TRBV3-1	ASSPGSPDTQY
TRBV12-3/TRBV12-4	ASSLRRGYTDTQY
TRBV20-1	SAIRTGPHEQF
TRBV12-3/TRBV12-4	ASSLDRMTEAF
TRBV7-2	ASTQPGLYTEAF
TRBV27	ASSWDRGTEAF
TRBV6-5	ASSSSRQGNTEAF
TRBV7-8	ASSLVLGSFLHGYT
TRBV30	AWSPQTGPQPQH
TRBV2	ASTWTGGGTGELF
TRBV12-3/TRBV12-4	ASSRTALSDTQY
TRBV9	ASSVVPVPDTQY
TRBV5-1	ASSLDGRFGQPQH
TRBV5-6	ASNQGSYGYT
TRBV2	ASSERYGNTGELF
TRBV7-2	ASSLRAGYNQPQH